The 18 T cell receptor beta chains below all came from one sample that was sequenced in a study of blood T cells in healthy people across ages. The use of a sample-barcoded 5' primer and a J-beta primer mix characterized a second PCR of roughly 7 to 12 cycles. TCRdb called the 5' RACE reads again in MiXCR, with one record for every CDR3 protein. Of about 570,000 distinct CDR3 sequences in the sample, roughly a quarter were seen once. The same sample was also used in a study of T cells of mothers and their children.

Sequencing used blood. These receptors were collected from a boy aged 2-15 years in good health.

This clonotype has only a few counts. The chain recombines TRBV5-1 with TRBJ2-1; the D gene is possibly TRBD2 (5 bases). Germline loops: CDR1 SGHRS, CDR2 YFSETQ. The CDR3 spans 13 residues. V was shortened by 5 bases and J by 3 bases, with 9 bases between the two germline ends. The CDR3 DNA reads TGCGCCAGCAGAACGGACTTCTACAATGAGCAGTTCTTC. Residues: CASRTDFYNEQFF.

This clonotype was found a few times. DNA of the CDR3: TGTGCCAGCTCGCCGGGACTAGCGGGAGGGGAGCCAGATACGCAGTATTTT. Its protein product is CASSPGLAGGEPDTQYF. This rearrangement joins TRBV18 to TRBJ2-3, with 16 bases that match TRBD2. CDR1 and CDR2 (germline): KGHSH, LQKENI. V lost 6 bases, J lost 4 bases, and 7 bases stayed unmatched. CDR3 length equals 17 residues.

The chain joins TRBV10-3 to TRBJ1-1; tentatively, D is TRBD1 (6 bases). Trimming cost V 2 bases and J 11 bases, with 15 bases left between them. The CDR3 consists of 13 residues. Looked up from germline, CDR1 is ENHRY and CDR2 is SYGVKD. The CDR3 sequence: CAISEPPDRQAFF. CDR3 DNA sequence: TGTGCCATCAGTGAGCCTCCCGACAGGCAGGCTTTCTTT.

Only one count was recorded for this clonotype. Lacking the conserved final phenylalanine or tryptophan, this CDR3 likely reflects a read error. The chain links TRBV9 to TRBJ1-6; 8 bases are a match to TRBD1. The germline gives CDR1 SGDLS, CDR2 YYNGEE. J lost 7 bases, V lost 4 bases, and 13 bases had no gene match. This CDR3 comprises 17 residues. CDR3 in DNA: TGTGCCAGCAGCCCACATCAGACAGGGGATTTGAATTCACCCCTCCACCTT. It translates to CASSPHQTGDLNSPLHL.

About this clonotype itself: The junction differs from germline at one of its ends, possibly a read error. CDR3 residues: CSVLPQGTTKHGCTF. For the CDR3, the DNA is TGCAGCGTCCTTCCCCAAGGGACAACTAAACATGGCTGCACCTTC. The chain combines TRBV29-1 with TRBJ1-2; a possible D gene is TRBD1 (6 bases). The CDR3 has 15 amino acids. Germline CDR1 reads SQVTM; CDR2 reads ANQGSEA. The whole variable domain, filled in from reference TRBV29-1 and TRBJ1-2, reads SAVISQKPSRDICQRGTSLTIQCQVDSQVTMMFWYRQQPGQSLTLIATANQGSEATYESGFVIDKFPISRPNLTFSTLTVSNMSPEDSSIYLCSVLPQGTTKHGCTFGSGTRLTVV.

The J gene is TRBJ2-4, the V gene TRBV6-6; 7 bases line up with TRBD2. Germline assignment: CDR1 MNHNY and CDR2 SVGAGI (reference sequence). The V and J ends lost 5 bases and 1 base, in that order; junction bases with no gene match: 5. The CDR3 runs 15 residues. CDR3 nucleotides: TGTGCCAGCAGTGGCGGGGGTGCGGCCAAAAACATTCAGTACTTC. Its translation: CASSGGGAAKNIQYF.

The J gene is TRBJ1-2, the V gene TRBV12-3 or TRBV12-4, with D uncertain. The CDR3 is 12 amino acids. The V and J ends lost 6 bases and 8 bases respectively, with 13 bases between them. CDR3 amino acids: CASSPWERGYTF. In DNA, the CDR3 is TGTGCCAGCAGCCCATGGGAGCGGGGCTACACCTTC.

The chain joins TRBV6-1 to TRBJ2-7; D may be TRBD1 or TRBD2 (7 bases each). The CDR3 runs 18 residues. Trimming left V 6 bases short and J 0 bases short, with 24 bases between. The V gene's germline CDR1 is MNHNS and CDR2 SASEGT. Here the CDR3 DNA reads TGTGCCAGCAGCCGCGGGAGAAACAGGGGATTAAGCTCCTACGAGCAGTACTTC. Its translation is CASSRGRNRGLSSYEQYF.

A few counts support this clonotype. V is TRBV5-1 and J is TRBJ2-2; 9 bases agree with TRBD1. Germline V gives CDR1 SGHRS, CDR2 YFSETQ. With 2 bases clipped from V and 4 bases from J, the junction kept 6 bases outside the gene matches. The CDR3 is 16 amino acids. The CDR3 region is CASSFRDRDITGELFF. The CDR3 coding sequence is TGCGCCAGCAGCTTCCGGGACAGGGATATCACCGGGGAGCTGTTTTTT.

This clonotype has a count of ten or more. The V and J genes are TRBV21-1 and TRBJ1-1; the table calls TRBD1, which could not be checked here. TRBV21-1 is designated a pseudogene. The length of the CDR3 is 14 residues. The DNA for the CDR3 is TGTGCCAGCAGGGCGGGACAGCAGAACACTGAAGCTTTCTTT. Amino acids: CASRAGQQNTEAFF.

The V call is TRBV5-5, the J call TRBJ2-1, with 10 bases aligning to TRBD2. Germline loops: CDR1 SGHKS, CDR2 YYEKEE (reference sequence). Trimming at V came to 5 bases and at J to 7 bases, leaving 12 bases not matched to a gene. The CDR3 spans 16 residues. The CDR3 region is CASSSPGTSVFNEQFF. The CDR3, as DNA: TGTGCCAGCAGTTCCCCCGGGACTAGCGTATTTAATGAGCAGTTCTTC.

This clonotype was found a few times. J is TRBJ2-1 and V is TRBV7-9, with 9 bases matching TRBD2. This CDR3 has 15 residues. From germline, CDR1 is SEHNR and CDR2 FQNEAQ (reference sequence). The V segment lost 4 bases and the J segment 5 bases; nucleotides outside the gene matches: 6. The CDR3 loop reads CASSSLSGGHNEQFF. The CDR3 region has the DNA TGTGCCAGCAGCTCCCTTAGCGGGGGACACAATGAGCAGTTCTTC.

V usage is TRBV9 and J usage is TRBJ1-4, with D uncertain. The germline V and J ends were trimmed by 0 bases and 12 bases, with 12 bases remaining between them. Germline V CDR1 and CDR2: SGDLS, YYNGEE. The CDR3 extends over 13 amino acids. Here the CDR3 DNA reads TGTGCCAGCAGCGTAGCCTCTGTGGGCCAACTGTTTTTT. Its protein product is CASSVASVGQLFF.

The chain employs TRBV4-1 and TRBJ2-7; possibly TRBD1 or TRBD2 for D (5 bases each). The J call may not be correct, given that the DNA end is closer to TRBJ2-5. Per the germline V gene, CDR1 is MGHRA and CDR2 is YSYEKL. The CDR3 consists of 17 residues. CDR3 residues: CASSQGLRTEGRETQYF. As DNA, the CDR3 is TGCGCCAGCAGCCAAGGCTTAAGAACAGAGGGGCGGGAGACCCAGTACTTC.

The chain joins TRBV6-6 to TRBJ1-1, with TRBD1 as a possible D gene (5 bases). The germline V gene encodes CDR1 MNHNY and CDR2 SVGAGI (reference sequence). V was pared by 0 bases and J by 3 bases, with 11 bases between. The CDR3 covers 15 residues. The CDR3 here is CASSYSGRGDTEAFF. The CDR3 nucleotides are TGTGCCAGCAGTTACTCGGGGAGAGGGGACACTGAAGCTTTCTTT.

The rearrangement uses TRBV20-1 and TRBJ2-5; unclear D gene. The CDR3 runs to 17 residues. Germline V gene sequence: CDR1 DFQATT, CDR2 SNEGSKA (reference sequence). V lost 1 base, J lost 5 bases, and 23 bases lay in between. The CDR3 protein is CSARGGGEELPVETQYF. As DNA, the CDR3 is TGCAGTGCTAGAGGTGGTGGTGAGGAGCTCCCTGTGGAGACCCAGTACTTC.

V is TRBV7-2 and J is TRBJ2-7, with D perhaps matching TRBD1 or TRBD2 (5 bases each). The ends were cut back, 5 bases at V and 10 bases at J, with 15 bases in the middle. Germline assignment: CDR1 SGHTA and CDR2 FQGNSA. The CDR3 extends over 12 amino acids. The CDR3 DNA reads TGTGCCAGCAGCCGCCGGCTGGGGGATCAGTACGTC. Protein sequence: CASSRRLGDQYV.

The chain recombines TRBV18 with TRBJ2-1; 7 nucleotides align to TRBD2. V shed 3 bases and J 1 base; nucleotides not matched to a gene: 15. The V gene's germline CDR1 is KGHSH and CDR2 LQKENI. The CDR3 totals 19 residues. The CDR3 DNA reads as TGTGCCAGCTCACCGGCTTGGGGGAGGGCCGTGGAATCCTACAATGAGCAGTTCTTC. Translating it yields CASSPAWGRAVESYNEQFF.